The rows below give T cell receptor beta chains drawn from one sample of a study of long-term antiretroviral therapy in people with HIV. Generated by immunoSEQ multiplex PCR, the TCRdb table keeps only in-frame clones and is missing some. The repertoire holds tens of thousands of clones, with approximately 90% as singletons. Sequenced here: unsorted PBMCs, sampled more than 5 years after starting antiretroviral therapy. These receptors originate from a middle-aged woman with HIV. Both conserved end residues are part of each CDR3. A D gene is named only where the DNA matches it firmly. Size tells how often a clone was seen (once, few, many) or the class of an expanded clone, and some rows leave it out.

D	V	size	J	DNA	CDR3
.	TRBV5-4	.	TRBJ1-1	TGTGCCAGCAGCGGACCTGGGGACACTGAAGCTTTCTTT	CASSGPGDTEAFF
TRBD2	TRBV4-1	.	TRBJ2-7	TGCGCCAGCAGCCAGCCGACTAGCGGGAGGTTCGAGCAGTACTTC	CASSQPTSGRFEQYF
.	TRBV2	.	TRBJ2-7	TGTGCCAGCAGTTTTCGAGACCCACGCATAAGGTACTTC	CASSFRDPRIRYF
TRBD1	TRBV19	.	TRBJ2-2	TGTGCCAGTACCCCGGGACAGAAGAACACCGGGGAGCTGTTTTTT	CASTPGQKNTGELFF
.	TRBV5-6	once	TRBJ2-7	TGTGCCAGCAGCCTAGGGACATTAGGGAATCCCTACGAGCAGTACTTC	CASSLGTLGNPYEQYF
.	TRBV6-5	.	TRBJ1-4	TGTGCCAGCAGTTACGCTGCGACAGCCAGAAATGAAAAACTGTTTTTT	CASSYAATARNEKLFF
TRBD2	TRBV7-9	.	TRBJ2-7	TGTGCCAGCAGCTCAAGCGGGGGGGGCGAGCAGTACTTC	CASSSSGGGEQYF
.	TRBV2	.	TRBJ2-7	TGTGCCAGCAAATGGGCTAGCTCCTACGAGCAGTACTTC	CASKWASSYEQYF
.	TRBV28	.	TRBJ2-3	TGTGCCAGCACCCTGGTAGGAGAAGGGATTAACACAGATACGCAGTATTTT	CASTLVGEGINTDTQYF
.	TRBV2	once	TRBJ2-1	TGTGCCAGCAGTGAAGCCAGCAATGAGCAGTTCTTC	CASSEASNEQFF
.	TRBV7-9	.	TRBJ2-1	TGTGCCAGCAGCTTAGGTAGTTACAATGAGCAGTTCTTC	CASSLGSYNEQFF
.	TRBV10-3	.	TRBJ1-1	TGTGCCATCAGTGAGTCAGGGCCGGGTGAAGCTTTCTTT	CAISESGPGEAFF
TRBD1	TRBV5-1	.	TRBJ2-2	TGCGCCAGCAGCACGGGACAGCCTGGCACCGGGGAGCTGTTTTTT	CASSTGQPGTGELFF
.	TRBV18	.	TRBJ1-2	TGTGCCAGCTCACCCTTTCAGAGCTATGGCTACACCTTC	CASSPFQSYGYTF
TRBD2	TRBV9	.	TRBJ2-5	TGTGCCAGCAGCGTTACACTAGCGGGAGGGAGAGAGACCCAGTACTTC	CASSVTLAGGRETQYF
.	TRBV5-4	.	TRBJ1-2	TGTGCCAGCAGCCTGAATCGGTGGGCTAACTATGGCTACACCTTC	CASSLNRWANYGYTF
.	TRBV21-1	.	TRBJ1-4	TGTGCCAGCAGCAAAAGGGGCCGTAATGAAAAACTGTTTTTT	CASSKRGRNEKLFF
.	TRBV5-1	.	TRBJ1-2	TGCGCCAGCAGCCGCTACCAGGGATATGGCTACACCTTC	CASSRYQGYGYTF
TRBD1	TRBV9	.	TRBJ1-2	TGTGCCAGCAGCGTAGGGACAGGGACACCTTATGGCTACACCTTC	CASSVGTGTPYGYTF
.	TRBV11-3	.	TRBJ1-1	TGTGCCAGCAGCTTAGAGGGGGCGGGCACTGAAGCTTTCTTT	CASSLEGAGTEAFF
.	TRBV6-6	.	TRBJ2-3	TGTGCCAGCAGTTACTTGGACACAGGCACAGATACGCAGTATTTT	CASSYLDTGTDTQYF
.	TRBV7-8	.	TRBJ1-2	TGTGCCAGCAGCTTAGTAAGGGGGGCCCATGGCTACACCTTC	CASSLVRGAHGYTF